This TCR beta chain stems from a study of blood T cells in healthy people across ages. The CDR3 runs 13 residues. Germline V gives CDR1 SGHTA, CDR2 FQGNSA. On this clonotype itself: Its antigen remains unidentified. The junction departs from germline at one end; a sequencing error may be responsible.

Study results and caveats: Significant beta diversity loss was already apparent by age about 42, declining roughly linearly.

Every donor gave 7.5 to 10 milliliters of peripheral blood. Next came a second PCR, run for about 6 to 12 cycles, which used a sample-barcoded 5' primer along with a J-beta primer mix. Each of the cDNA molecules was tagged by a template-switch adaptor with 12 random nucleotides. TCRdb itself ran the 5' RACE reads through MiXCR, one entry per CDR3 protein. Found here are hundreds of thousands of distinct CDR3 sequences, about 56% of them singletons; the top ten hold roughly 25%. This TCR was sampled from a man aged 35-49 years in good health. The gene calls are TRBV7-2 and TRBJ2-5; D is unresolved. Source material: blood. The CDR3 DNA follows: TGTGCCGGCAGCTTAAAACTCCAAGAGACCCAGTACTTC. It translates to CAGSLKLQETQYF.